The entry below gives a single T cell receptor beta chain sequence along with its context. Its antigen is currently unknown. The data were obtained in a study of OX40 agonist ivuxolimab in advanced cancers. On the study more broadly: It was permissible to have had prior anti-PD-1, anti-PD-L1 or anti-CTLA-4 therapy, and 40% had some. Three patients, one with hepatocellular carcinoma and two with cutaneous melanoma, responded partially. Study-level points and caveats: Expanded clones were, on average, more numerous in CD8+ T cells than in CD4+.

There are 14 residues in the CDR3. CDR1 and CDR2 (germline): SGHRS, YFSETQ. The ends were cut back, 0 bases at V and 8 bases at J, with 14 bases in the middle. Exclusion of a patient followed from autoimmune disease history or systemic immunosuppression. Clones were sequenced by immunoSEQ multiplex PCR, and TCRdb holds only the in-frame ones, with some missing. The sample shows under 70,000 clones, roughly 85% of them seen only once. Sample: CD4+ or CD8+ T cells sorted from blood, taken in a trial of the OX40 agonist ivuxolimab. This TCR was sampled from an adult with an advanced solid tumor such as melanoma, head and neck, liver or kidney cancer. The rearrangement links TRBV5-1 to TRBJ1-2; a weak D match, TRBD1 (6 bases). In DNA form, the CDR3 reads TGCGCCAGCAGCTTGGCGTCGCAGGGGAACGGCTACACCTTC. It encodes CASSLASQGNGYTF.